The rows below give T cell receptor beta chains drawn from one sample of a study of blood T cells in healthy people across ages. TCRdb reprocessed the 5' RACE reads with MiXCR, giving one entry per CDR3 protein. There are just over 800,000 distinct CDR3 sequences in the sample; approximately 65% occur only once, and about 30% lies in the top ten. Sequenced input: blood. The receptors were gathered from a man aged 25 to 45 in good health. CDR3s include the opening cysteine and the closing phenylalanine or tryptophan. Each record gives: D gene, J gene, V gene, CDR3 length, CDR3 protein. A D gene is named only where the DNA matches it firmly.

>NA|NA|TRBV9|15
CASSQSRGPLYEQYF
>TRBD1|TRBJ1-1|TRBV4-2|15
CASRAEGQGDTEAFF
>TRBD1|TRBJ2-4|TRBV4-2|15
CASSQPGQGKNIQYF
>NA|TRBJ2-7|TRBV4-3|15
CASSQDRFGPGEQYF
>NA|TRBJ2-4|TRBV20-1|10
CSARDLEQYF
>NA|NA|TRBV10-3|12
CAISESSNEQYF
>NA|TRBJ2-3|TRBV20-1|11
CSAAGTDTQYF
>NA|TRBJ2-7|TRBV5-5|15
CASSPPGLALYEQYF
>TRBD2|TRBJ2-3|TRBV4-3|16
CASSQTSGAPTDTQYF
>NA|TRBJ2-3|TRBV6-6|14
CASSYFPRTDTQYF
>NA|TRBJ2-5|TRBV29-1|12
CSATRGQETQYF
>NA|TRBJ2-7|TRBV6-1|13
CASSEMTVVEQYF
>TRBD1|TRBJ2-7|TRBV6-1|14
CASSVDRGDYEQYF
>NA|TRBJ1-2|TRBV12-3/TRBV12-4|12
CASSYQDYGYTF
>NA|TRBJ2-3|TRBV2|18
CASSDTPFHREVPDTQYF
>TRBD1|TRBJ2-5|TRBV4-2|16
CASSLTWDRGQETQYF
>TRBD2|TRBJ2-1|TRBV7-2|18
CASSRASGATSSYNEQFF
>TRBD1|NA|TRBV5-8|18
CASSLTMLTGGASDEQYF
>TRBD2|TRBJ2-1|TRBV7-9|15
CASSQTSGGANEQFF
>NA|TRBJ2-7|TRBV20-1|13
CSASRGSRGEQYF
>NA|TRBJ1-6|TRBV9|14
CASSPETGDSPLHF
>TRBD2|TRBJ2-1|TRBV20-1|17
CSARDSGLARGSNEQFF
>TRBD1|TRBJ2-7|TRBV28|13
CATSRGNEYEQYF
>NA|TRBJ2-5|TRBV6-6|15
CASSLTGFSGETQYF
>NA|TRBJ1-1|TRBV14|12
CASSQARSEAFF
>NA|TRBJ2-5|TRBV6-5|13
CAGSYTISDKQYF
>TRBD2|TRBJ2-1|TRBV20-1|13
CSARGGEYNEQFF
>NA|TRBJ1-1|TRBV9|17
CASSGDRGGGIRTEAFF
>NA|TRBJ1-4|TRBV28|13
CATLGGAGEKLFF
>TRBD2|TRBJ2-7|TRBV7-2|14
CASSVSGGLYEQYF
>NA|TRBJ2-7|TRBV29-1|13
CSVSGPLGCEQYF
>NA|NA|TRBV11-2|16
CASSLPAPRVKETQYF
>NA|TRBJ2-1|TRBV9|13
CASSVETNREQFF
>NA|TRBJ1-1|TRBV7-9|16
CASSLGYGRSAPEAFF
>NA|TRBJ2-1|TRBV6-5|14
CASSYSTIGNEQFF
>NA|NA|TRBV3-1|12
CASSQVTYEQYF
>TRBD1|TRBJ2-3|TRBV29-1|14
CSVGDRVMPDTQYF